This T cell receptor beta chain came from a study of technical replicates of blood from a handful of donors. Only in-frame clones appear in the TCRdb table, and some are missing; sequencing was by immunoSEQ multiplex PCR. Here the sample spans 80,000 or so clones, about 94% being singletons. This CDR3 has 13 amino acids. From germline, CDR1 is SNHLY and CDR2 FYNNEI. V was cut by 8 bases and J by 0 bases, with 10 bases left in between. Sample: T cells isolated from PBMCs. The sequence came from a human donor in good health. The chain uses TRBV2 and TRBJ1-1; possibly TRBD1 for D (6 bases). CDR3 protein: CASETGLNTEAFF. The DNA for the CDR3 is TGTGCCAGCGAAACAGGGTTGAACACTGAAGCTTTCTTT.